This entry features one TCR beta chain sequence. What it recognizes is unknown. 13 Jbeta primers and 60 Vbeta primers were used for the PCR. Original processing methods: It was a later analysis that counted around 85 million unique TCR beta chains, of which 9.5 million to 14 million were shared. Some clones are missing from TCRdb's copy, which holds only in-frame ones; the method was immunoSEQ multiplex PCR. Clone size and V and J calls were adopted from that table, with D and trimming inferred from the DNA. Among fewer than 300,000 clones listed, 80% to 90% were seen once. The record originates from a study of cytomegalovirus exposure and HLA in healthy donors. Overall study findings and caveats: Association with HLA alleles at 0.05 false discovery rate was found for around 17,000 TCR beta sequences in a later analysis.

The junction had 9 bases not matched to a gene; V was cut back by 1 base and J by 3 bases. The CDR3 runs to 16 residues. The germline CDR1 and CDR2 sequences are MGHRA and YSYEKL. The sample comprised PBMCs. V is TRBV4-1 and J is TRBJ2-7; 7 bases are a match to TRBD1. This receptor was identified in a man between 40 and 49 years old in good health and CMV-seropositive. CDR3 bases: TGCGCCAGCAGCCAAGTCGACAGGGCAGGACACTACGAGCAGTACTTC. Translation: CASSQVDRAGHYEQYF.